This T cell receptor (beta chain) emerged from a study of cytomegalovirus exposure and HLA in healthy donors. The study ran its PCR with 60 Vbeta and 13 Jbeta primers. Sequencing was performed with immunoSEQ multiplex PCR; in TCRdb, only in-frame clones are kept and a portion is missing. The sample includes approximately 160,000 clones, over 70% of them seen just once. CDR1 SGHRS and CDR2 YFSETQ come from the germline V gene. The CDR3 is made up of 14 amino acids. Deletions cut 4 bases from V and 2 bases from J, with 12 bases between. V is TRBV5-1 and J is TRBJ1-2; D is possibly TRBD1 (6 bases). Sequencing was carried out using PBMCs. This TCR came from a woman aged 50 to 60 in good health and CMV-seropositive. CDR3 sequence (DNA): TGCGCCAGCAGCCCACAGGGAGTCAACTATGGCTACACCTTC. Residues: CASSPQGVNYGYTF.